This T cell receptor (beta chain) was identified during a study of shared clonotypes between healthy human individuals. The CDR3 is 15 amino acids. The germline V gene has CDR1 LGHNA and CDR2 YSLEER. Trimming took 5 bases from V and 1 from J, leaving 15 bases between them. Deep-level assay runs were performed. The genomic DNA of each subset was split evenly across several immunoSEQ plates. Clones were sequenced by immunoSEQ multiplex PCR, and TCRdb holds only the in-frame ones, with some missing. The sample shows approximately 720,000 clones, about 90% of them seen only once. Selected positively for CCR7 and CD45RO-negative, naive CD8 cells excluded terminally differentiated effector memory CD45RA+ cells. The donors were all Caucasian adults (living in Nashville, Tennessee).

The material sequenced was naive CD8+ T cells sorted from blood. The chain carries TRBV4-3 and TRBJ2-7; the D gene is possibly TRBD1 (6 bases). The TCR sequence derives from a man aged 25-40 years in good health. The CDR3 coding sequence is TGCGCCAGCAGCACCACAACAGGGCAGTCCTACGAGCAGTACTTC. Protein sequence: CASSTTTGQSYEQYF.